These 10 T cell receptor beta chains share one sample of origin, sequenced in a study of blood T cells in healthy people across ages. Through a sample-barcoded 5' primer and a J-beta primer mix, a second PCR was run for 7 to 11 cycles. TCRdb passed the 5' RACE reads through MiXCR, listing each CDR3 protein once. The sample lists roughly 560,000 distinct CDR3 sequences, less than 25% seen once, with less than 9% in the top ten. This same sample was also part of a study on T cells of mothers and their children.

The sequenced material came from blood. The receptors were gathered from a boy aged 10-17 years in good health.

This clonotype occurred a few times. The chain links TRBV20-1 to TRBJ2-1; 8 bases match TRBD2. The V gene end was trimmed by 5 bases and the J gene end by 2 bases; junction bases not matched to a gene: 5. Per germline, CDR1 DFQATT and CDR2 SNEGSKA (reference sequence). The CDR3 totals 14 residues. The CDR3 bases are TGCAGTGCTCCGGGACTAGGGACCTACAATGAGCAGTTCTTC. This encodes CSAPGLGTYNEQFF.

This chain links TRBV11-3 with TRBJ2-7; D tentatively reads TRBD1 or TRBD2 (6 bases each). The V and J ends lost 5 bases and 0 bases respectively, with 11 bases between them. The CDR3 consists of 14 residues. Germline V gene data show CDR1 as SGHNT and CDR2 as YENEEA. CDR3: CASSNGGDSYEQYF. The CDR3, as DNA: TGTGCCAGCAGCAACGGGGGCGACTCCTACGAGCAGTACTTC.

This clonotype turned up a few times. The genes are TRBV5-4 and TRBJ1-6; TRBD1 might be the D (5 bases). CDR3 length: 15 amino acids. Germline V gives CDR1 SGHNT, CDR2 YYREEE (reference sequence). Trimming took off 3 bases at V and 7 bases at J, with 14 bases between the two ends. The DNA of the CDR3 is TGTGCCAGCAGCTCCCCCCAGGAGGGGAATTCACCCCTCCACTTT. This sequence encodes CASSSPQEGNSPLHF.

This clonotype was counted between two and nine times. This chain links TRBV5-8 with TRBJ2-1; 7 nucleotides match TRBD1. The germline V gene encodes CDR1 SGHTS and CDR2 YDEGEE. CDR3 length equals 17 residues. Germline trimming cut 4 bases from V and 4 bases from J; bases unmatched to any gene: 14. DNA for the CDR3: TGTGCCAGCAGCCTCCGGCCCCGGGACAGCCCTTACAATGAGCAGTTCTTC. It specifies CASSLRPRDSPYNEQFF.

J is TRBJ2-7 and V is TRBV28; D is unclear. Germline V lookup: CDR1 MDHEN, CDR2 SYDVKM. The V end lost 2 bases, the J end lost 5 bases, and 4 bases lay between the germline ends. CDR3 length: 11 amino acids. CDR3: CASSLLHEQYF. The CDR3 DNA sequence: TGTGCCAGCAGTTTACTGCACGAGCAGTACTTC.

V and J are TRBV7-9 and TRBJ2-1; TRBD1 matches 7 bases. Germline values: CDR1 SEHNR, CDR2 FQNEAQ (reference sequence). This CDR3 is 15 amino acids long. Unmatched junction bases numbered 7, after V lost 5 bases and J lost 3 bases. DNA for the CDR3: TGTGCCAGCAGCCGGCCGGGACAGTTCTACAATGAGCAGTTCTTC. It translates to CASSRPGQFYNEQFF.

A few counts support this clonotype. The CDR3 nucleotides are TGTGCCAGCAGCTTAGATGGTAGCGGGCAATACAATGAGCAGTTCTTC. Amino acids: CASSLDGSGQYNEQFF. The chain couples TRBV7-8 to TRBJ2-1, with 7 nucleotides matching TRBD2. The CDR3 has 16 amino acids. Germline V CDR1 and CDR2: SGHVS, FQNEAQ. V shed 1 base and J 4 bases; nucleotides not matched to a gene: 7.

The sample holds a few counts of this clonotype. The J gene is TRBJ2-7, the V gene TRBV6-5, with 7 bases aligning to TRBD1. CDR3 length: 14 amino acids. CDR1 MNHEY and CDR2 SVGAGI come from the germline V gene. V was pared by 2 bases and J by 3 bases, with 4 bases of the junction left unmatched. For the CDR3, the DNA is TGTGCCAGCAGTTACGGATACAGGGGCTACGAGCAGTACTTC. Translation: CASSYGYRGYEQYF.

This chain links TRBV5-8 with TRBJ2-7; a possible D gene is TRBD1 (6 bases). Germline loops: CDR1 SGHTS, CDR2 YDEGEE. Trimming left V 0 bases short and J 4 bases short, with 8 bases between. The CDR3 covers 13 residues. The CDR3 region is CASSLADRYEQYF. The CDR3, as DNA: TGTGCCAGCAGCTTGGCAGACAGGTACGAGCAGTACTTC. The full variable domain, with the rest looked up from reference TRBV5-8 and TRBJ2-7, is EAGVTQSPTHLIKTRGQQATLRCSPISGHTSVYWYQQALGLGLQFLLWYDEGEERNRGNFPPRFSGRQFPNYSSELNVNALELEDSALYLCASSLADRYEQYFGPGTRLTVT.

This chain uses TRBV4-1 with TRBJ2-7, with a possible D match to TRBD1 (5 bases). Looked up from germline, CDR1 is MGHRA and CDR2 is YSYEKL. V shed 1 base and J shed 2 bases, with 15 bases lying between them. The CDR3 extends over 16 amino acids. In DNA form, the CDR3 reads TGCGCCAGCAGCCAAGTGCCAGGGCCCCCAACCTACGAGCAGTACTTC. Translating it yields CASSQVPGPPTYEQYF.